The 27 T cell receptor beta chains below come from one sample, sequenced in a study of cytomegalovirus exposure and HLA in healthy donors. The study ran its PCR with 60 Vbeta and 13 Jbeta primers. This table comes from immunoSEQ multiplex PCR, and its TCRdb copy is limited to in-frame clones, with some not included. The sample contains around 180,000 clones, over 75% of which appear only once. Sequenced material: PBMCs. These receptors were obtained from a girl in the first two years of life in good health and CMV-seronegative.

The rearrangement joins TRBV21-1 to TRBJ1-5; whether TRBD1, the table's D call, matches the DNA was not checked. TRBV21-1 counts as a pseudogene. The length of the CDR3 is 18 residues. The CDR3 nucleotides are TGTGCCAGCAGCAAATTCGGTAAGGGGCAGTATAGCAATCAGCCCCAGCATTTT. It yields the protein CASSKFGKGQYSNQPQHF.

This chain joins TRBV7-7 and TRBJ2-5; tentatively, D is TRBD2 (6 bases). V was pared by 1 base and J by 7 bases, with 10 bases between. Per germline, CDR1 SSHAT and CDR2 FNYEAQ (reference sequence). The CDR3 extends over 13 amino acids. The CDR3 DNA reads TGTGCCAGCAGCTTAGGGGACTTTGGGACCCAGTACTTC. Translating it yields CASSLGDFGTQYF.

The chain uses TRBV7-7 and TRBJ2-2; a weak D match, TRBD2 (5 bases). The germline V and J ends were trimmed by 1 base and 0 bases, with 9 bases remaining between them. Looked up from germline, CDR1 is SSHAT and CDR2 is FNYEAQ (reference sequence). The CDR3 has 16 residues. CDR3 nucleotides: TGTGCCAGCAGCTTAGTTCGGACTTCGAACACCGGGGAGCTGTTTTTT. It translates to CASSLVRTSNTGELFF. Looking up the rest from reference TRBV7-7 and TRBJ2-2 gives the full variable domain: GAGVSQSPRYKVTKRGQDVTLRCDPISSHATLYWYQQALGQGPEFLTYFNYEAQPDKSGLPSDRFSAERPEGSISTLTIQRTEQRDSAMYRCASSLVRTSNTGELFFGEGSRLTVL.

V gene TRBV10-3 combines with J gene TRBJ1-5; D gene uncertain. The CDR3 has 13 amino acids. Trimming stripped 2 bases from V and 3 bases from J, with 5 bases between. Per germline, CDR1 ENHRY and CDR2 SYGVKD. The CDR3 region is CAISETVNQPQHF. CDR3 DNA sequence: TGTGCCATCAGTGAGACAGTCAATCAGCCCCAGCATTTT.

The chain uses TRBV11-2 and TRBJ1-1; no clear D. The germline V and J ends were trimmed by 1 base and 2 bases, with 17 bases remaining between them. The CDR3 runs 17 residues. In germline, CDR1 is SGHAT, CDR2 FQNNGV. For the CDR3, the DNA is TGTGCCAGCAGCTTAGTTCCACGGTGGGCCCCTAACACTGAAGCTTTCTTT. It translates to CASSLVPRWAPNTEAFF. Complete variable domain (other parts from reference TRBV11-2 and TRBJ1-1): EAGVAQSPRYKIIEKRQSVAFWCNPISGHATLYWYQQILGQGPKLLIQFQNNGVVDDSQLPKDRFSAERLKGVDSTLKIQPAKLEDSAVYLCASSLVPRWAPNTEAFFGQGTRLTVV.

The chain employs TRBV6-6 and TRBJ1-5; no clear D. This CDR3 region has 14 residues. Germline assignment: CDR1 MNHNY and CDR2 SVGAGI (reference sequence). Trimming left V 3 bases short and J 4 bases short, with 10 bases between. Here the CDR3 reads CASSYRGGNQPQHF. The DNA for the CDR3 is TGTGCCAGCAGTTATCGGGGTGGTAATCAGCCCCAGCATTTT.

The chain employs TRBV5-6 and TRBJ2-7, with D perhaps TRBD2 (6 bases). Trimming left V 1 base short and J 3 bases short, with 8 bases between. This CDR3 region has 13 residues. Germline CDR1 and CDR2: SGHDT and YYEEEE. DNA for the CDR3: TGTGCCAGCAGCTTGCAGGGAGGCTACGAGCAGTACTTC. This sequence encodes CASSLQGGYEQYF.

Concerning this clone: The same CDR3 is also encoded by other DNA sequences in this sample. The V call is TRBV9, the J call TRBJ2-1; D unresolved. The germline V and J ends were trimmed by 0 bases and 0 bases, with 4 bases remaining between them. Germline CDR1 SGDLS, CDR2 YYNGEE. The CDR3 loop spans 14 amino acids. CDR3 nucleotides: TGTGCCAGCAGCGTAGCGGGCTCCTACAATGAGCAGTTCTTC. Its protein is CASSVAGSYNEQFF.

This clone appeared a single time. The V gene is TRBV30, the J gene TRBJ1-2; 7 nucleotides match TRBD1. The CDR3 covers 13 residues. Germline V CDR1 and CDR2: GTSNPN, SVGIG (reference sequence). The V segment lost 2 bases and the J segment 6 bases; nucleotides outside the gene matches: 6. The DNA of the CDR3 is TGTGCCTGGAGTAGGGGACAGCCTAATGGCTACACCTTC. It translates to CAWSRGQPNGYTF. The full variable domain, rest sourced from reference TRBV30 and TRBJ1-2, is SQTIHQWPATLVQPVGSPLSLECTVEGTSNPNLYWYRQAAGRGLQLLFYSVGIGQISSEVPQNLSASRPQDRQFILSSKKLLLSDSGFYLCAWSRGQPNGYTFGSGTRLTVV.

The rearrangement joins TRBV9 to TRBJ2-1; possibly TRBD1 for D (5 bases). Trimming shortened V by 3 bases and J by 0 bases, and 10 bases separated the two germline ends. Per germline, CDR1 SGDLS and CDR2 YYNGEE. The CDR3 has 15 amino acids. CDR3 loop: CASSGQWSSYNEQFF. The DNA for the CDR3 is TGTGCCAGCAGCGGACAGTGGAGCTCCTACAATGAGCAGTTCTTC.

This clone appeared once. V and J are TRBV18 and TRBJ2-5; possibly TRBD1 for D (5 bases). Germline lookup yields CDR1 KGHSH and CDR2 LQKENI. The CDR3 has 14 amino acids. V gave up 4 bases and J gave up 2 bases, with 11 bases separating them. The CDR3: CASSRMGHQETQYF. As DNA, the CDR3 is TGTGCCAGCTCACGGATGGGGCATCAAGAGACCCAGTACTTC.

This clone was detected only once. This chain joins TRBV7-9 and TRBJ1-5; 9 bases align to TRBD1. The CDR3 is 19 residues long. CDR1 and CDR2 (germline): SEHNR, FQNEAQ (reference sequence). With 1 base clipped from V and 1 base from J, the junction kept 11 bases outside the gene matches. The CDR3 is CASSLDGTGYVGSNQPQHF. In nucleotides, the CDR3 is TGTGCCAGCAGCTTAGATGGGACAGGGTACGTTGGGAGCAATCAGCCCCAGCATTTT. The full variable domain, completed using reference TRBV7-9 and TRBJ1-5, is DTGVSQNPRHKITKRGQNVTFRCDPISEHNRLYWYRQTLGQGPEFLTYFQNEAQLEKSRLLSDRFSAERPKGSFSTLEIQRTEQGDSAMYLCASSLDGTGYVGSNQPQHFGDGTRLSIL.

V usage is TRBV10-2 and J usage is TRBJ2-5, with 11 bases fitting TRBD2. This CDR3 is built from 13 residues. Trimming removed 6 bases from V and 4 bases from J; junction bases left unmatched: 1. Germline V gene sequence: CDR1 WSHSY, CDR2 SAAADI. Here the CDR3 DNA reads TGCGCCAGCAGACTAGCGGGGGTAGAGACCCAGTACTTC. Amino acids: CASRLAGVETQYF.

The CDR3 region has the DNA TGTGCCAGCAGCCGGACTAGCGGTCAAGAGCAGTACTTC. It yields the protein CASSRTSGQEQYF. V and J are TRBV11-3 and TRBJ2-7; the match to TRBD2 covers 10 bases. J was trimmed by 7 bases and V by 5 bases; bases with no gene match: 5. The CDR3 is 13 amino acids. The germline gives CDR1 SGHNT, CDR2 YENEEA.

Points on this clone: Germline and junction disagree at one end, which may indicate a read error. The rearrangement uses TRBV30 and TRBJ2-7, with 10 bases matching TRBD2. The germline V gene encodes CDR1 GTSNPN and CDR2 SVGIG (reference sequence). The CDR3 sequence is 10 residues long. The CDR3 reads CAWPSGRALF. DNA of the CDR3: TGTGCCTGGCCAAGCGGGAGGGCCCTCTTC. The full variable domain, in which reference TRBV30 and TRBJ2-7 provide the parts outside the CDR3, is SQTIHQWPATLVQPVGSPLSLECTVEGTSNPNLYWYRQAAGRGLQLLFYSVGIGQISSEVPQNLSASRPQDRQFILSSKKLLLSDSGFYLCAWPSGRALFGPGTRLTVT.

This chain uses TRBV5-6 with TRBJ2-5; the match to TRBD2 covers 7 bases. The closer fit of TRBJ2-7 to the DNA end suggests the J call may be wrong. Germline values: CDR1 SGHDT, CDR2 YYEEEE. This CDR3 has 16 residues. The CDR3 nucleotides read TGTGCCAGCAGCTTGGGTTTCGGGAGGTCGTCCTACGAGCAGTACTTC. Protein product: CASSLGFGRSSYEQYF.

The chain couples TRBV19 to TRBJ2-3, with TRBD2 matching 7 bases. Trimming took 3 bases from V and 0 from J; bases not matched to a gene: 12. Germline V gene sequence: CDR1 LNHDA, CDR2 SQIVND (reference sequence). The CDR3 contains 18 residues. CDR3 residues: CASSIRLVGRDSTDTQYF. The DNA for the CDR3 is TGTGCCAGTAGTATCCGTCTTGTGGGGAGGGATAGCACAGATACGCAGTATTTT.

The chain combines TRBV6-1 with TRBJ2-1, with D possibly matching TRBD2 (5 bases). The CDR3 runs 14 residues. Germline CDR1 reads MNHNS; CDR2 reads SASEGT. V was pared by 7 bases and J by 0 bases, with 10 bases between. In DNA form, the CDR3 reads TGTGCCAGCACCCTGGCGGGCTCCTACAATGAGCAGTTCTTC. This sequence encodes CASTLAGSYNEQFF.

V is TRBV4-1 and J is TRBJ2-1; TRBD2 matches 8 bases. CDR3 size: 18 residues. Germline lookup yields CDR1 MGHRA and CDR2 YSYEKL. After removal of 2 bases from V and 6 bases from J, the junction contained 15 bases not matched to a gene. For the CDR3, the DNA is TGCGCCAGCAGCCAATTGGGTAGCGGGATCAAATTCAGCAATGAGCAGTTCTTC. Encoded protein: CASSQLGSGIKFSNEQFF.

This chain connects TRBV20-1 to TRBJ2-7, with a tentative D call TRBD1 (5 bases). The V and J ends lost 6 bases and 4 bases respectively, with 10 bases between them. Germline CDR1 DFQATT, CDR2 SNEGSKA (reference sequence). The length of the CDR3 is 11 residues. For the CDR3, the DNA is TGCAGTGCCCTCAGGGCGTACGAGCAGTACTTC. The encoded protein is CSALRAYEQYF.

The V call is TRBV18, the J call TRBJ2-6, with 9 bases lining up with TRBD1. Germline values: CDR1 KGHSH, CDR2 LQKENI. V gave up 6 bases and J gave up 0 bases; unmatched junction bases: 3. CDR3 length equals 16 residues. CDR3: CASSETGGSGANVLTF. CDR3 nucleotides: TGTGCCAGCTCCGAGACAGGGGGCTCTGGGGCCAACGTCCTGACTTTC.

The chain carries TRBV15 and TRBJ1-5; D call uncertain. Germline V gene data show CDR1 as LNHNV and CDR2 as YYDKDF (reference sequence). V was clipped by 3 bases and J by 5 bases, with 20 bases between them. There are 17 residues in the CDR3. The CDR3 DNA is TGTGCCACCAGCAGGGAGGGCCTTATGAGGAGGGATCAGCCCCAGCATTTT. Translation: CATSREGLMRRDQPQHF.

The V call is TRBV5-1, the J call TRBJ1-6, with D tentatively TRBD1 (6 bases). CDR1 SGHRS and CDR2 YFSETQ come from the germline V gene. The CDR3 has 12 residues. Trimming cost V 2 bases and J 9 bases, with 6 bases left between them. The CDR3 sequence: CASSLQGSPLHF. The CDR3 DNA is TGCGCCAGCAGCTTACAGGGTTCACCCCTCCACTTT.

The V and J genes are TRBV11-2 and TRBJ2-7; 8 bases are a match to TRBD2. In germline, CDR1 is SGHAT, CDR2 FQNNGV. V lost 4 bases and J lost 2; bases outside the gene matches: 7. The length of the CDR3 is 15 residues. CDR3 sequence (DNA): TGTGCCAGCAGCTCCATAGCGGGAAGGACCTACGAGCAGTACTTC. Translated, it gives CASSSIAGRTYEQYF.

The V and J genes are TRBV5-1 and TRBJ2-3; D uncertain. This CDR3 comprises 15 residues. Looked up from germline, CDR1 is SGHRS and CDR2 is YFSETQ. Deletions cut 2 bases from V and 0 bases from J, with 10 bases between. The CDR3 region is CASSLALPSTDTQYF. For the CDR3, the DNA is TGCGCCAGCAGCTTAGCCCTACCAAGCACAGATACGCAGTATTTT.

The chain has TRBV10-1 and TRBJ1-2; D remains unclear. This CDR3 has 11 residues. Germline CDR1 and CDR2: WNHNN and SYGVQD (reference sequence). V was trimmed by 8 bases and J by 0 bases, leaving 4 bases between them. In DNA, the CDR3 is TGCGCCAGCCCAGCTAACTATGGCTACACCTTC. Encoded protein: CASPANYGYTF.

The chain has TRBV30 and TRBJ1-1; 11 bases match TRBD1. Germline CDR1 GTSNPN, CDR2 SVGIG (reference sequence). The CDR3 covers 12 residues. V gave up 8 bases and J gave up 4 bases; unmatched junction bases: 3. The CDR3 DNA is TGTGCCGGGACAGGGGGAGGCACTGAAGCTTTCTTT. Encoded protein: CAGTGGGTEAFF.